This TCR beta chain is drawn from a study of T cell responses to AZD1222 COVID-19 vaccine. Germline V CDR1 and CDR2: SGDLS, YYNGEE. This CDR3 has 15 amino acids. The V end lost 0 bases, the J end lost 7 bases, and 13 bases lay between the germline ends. A word on this clone: What it binds is not known.

General study points: CD4 TCRs covered the whole spike, strongest at regions 160-218 and 743-854. White British ancestry dominated among donors, who included more females, and clonal diversity was possibly underestimated.

TCRdb keeps only in-frame clones here, not all; method: immunoSEQ multiplex PCR. The sample yields 120,000 to 150,000 clones, about 86% seen once. The sequence derives from an adult who received the AZD1222 COVID-19 vaccine. The material was peripheral blood, obtained 28 days after the second AZD1222 dose. The genes are TRBV9 and TRBJ1-4; D is ambiguous. The chain's CDR3 is CASSVDSTRSEKLFF. For the CDR3, the DNA is TGTGCCAGCAGCGTAGACTCAACACGGAGTGAAAAACTGTTTTTT.